A selection of T cell receptor beta chains follows, all from one sample in a study of blood T cell repertoires in COVID-19. Libraries were prepared by immunoSEQ multiplex PCR; TCRdb keeps only in-frame clonotypes and omits some of them. The table records 75,000 to 95,000 clones, around 78% of them present only once. The sequencing sample was made of peripheral blood. Every receptor here comes from a man between 60 and 75 years old with COVID-19, enrolled during active disease. CDR3s include the opening cysteine and the closing phenylalanine or tryptophan. The D gene is left open where the match is weak. Not all rows give a size; the values are once, few, many and, for expanded clones, a class.

J,V,size,D,DNA,CDR3
TRBJ2-1,TRBV30,once,TRBD2,TGTGCCTGGAGTACCCGAGGCAGCGGGAGGGCCTACAATGAGCAGTTCTTC,CAWSTRGSGRAYNEQFF
TRBJ2-1,TRBV27,.,.,TGTGCCAGCAGTCCCACAGGCTACAATGAGCAGTTCTTC,CASSPTGYNEQFF
TRBJ1-6,TRBV18,.,TRBD1,TGTGCCAGCTCACCTCTTGACAGGGCGGATTCACCCCTCCACTTT,CASSPLDRADSPLHF
TRBJ2-2,TRBV5-4,.,TRBD2,TGTGCCAGCAGCAACCCTAGCGGGGCGAACACCGGGGAGCTGTTTTTT,CASSNPSGANTGELFF
TRBJ2-7,TRBV11-2,.,.,TGTGCCAGCAGCTTCAGTCCAGGAGAGGGAGAGCAGTACTTC,CASSFSPGEGEQYF
TRBJ1-5,TRBV4-3,.,TRBD1,TGCGCCAGCAGCCAAGACAGGGGGAGCAATCAGCCCCAGCATTTT,CASSQDRGSNQPQHF
TRBJ2-1,TRBV19,once,.,TGTGCCAGTAGTACACTAGTTTCCCACAATGAGCAGTTCTTC,CASSTLVSHNEQFF
TRBJ2-1,TRBV11-2,few,TRBD1,TGTGCCAGCAGCTCATCGACAGGGTCGGATGAGCAGTTCTTC,CASSSSTGSDEQFF
TRBJ2-3,TRBV5-1,.,.,TGCGCCAGCAGCTTGAACCGGGGGGATACGCAGTATTTT,CASSLNRGDTQYF
TRBJ1-4,TRBV19,.,.,TGTGCCAGTAGTATAGGCGACAGTGGCTTTAATGAAAAACTGTTTTTT,CASSIGDSGFNEKLFF
TRBJ2-2,TRBV29-1,.,.,TGCAGCGTTTCTAGCGTCTCGAACACCGGGGAGCTGTTTTTT,CSVSSVSNTGELFF
TRBJ2-7,TRBV5-4,few,.,TGTGCCAGCAGTACACTACAGGGAAGGCACGAGCAGTACTTC,CASSTLQGRHEQYF
TRBJ2-1,TRBV6-5,.,.,TGTGCCAGCAGGGAGTGGGATGAGCAGTTCTTC,CASREWDEQFF
TRBJ1-1,TRBV6-1,.,.,TGTGCCAGCAGTGAACTTTTCGGGGGGGAAGCTTTCTTT,CASSELFGGEAFF
TRBJ1-2,TRBV2,.,.,TGTGCCAGCACTACGTTCGGGGTCGGTTATGGCTACACCTTC,CASTTFGVGYGYTF
TRBJ1-2,TRBV7-8,.,.,TGTGCCAGCAGCTTATCGGTCGGCTATGGCTACACCTTC,CASSLSVGYGYTF
TRBJ1-2,TRBV3-1/TRBV3-2,.,.,TGTGCCAGCAGCCTTTCCGGAGCTAACTATGGCTACACCTTC,CASSLSGANYGYTF
TRBJ1-2,TRBV7-2,.,.,TGTGCCAGCAGCTTACTACCCGGAGGGATCCATGGCTACACCTTC,CASSLLPGGIHGYTF
TRBJ2-3,TRBV24-1,.,TRBD2,TGTGCCACCAGTGATTCTAGCGGGAGTGCGGATACGCAGTATTTT,CATSDSSGSADTQYF
TRBJ2-1,TRBV5-8,.,TRBD2,TGTGCCAGCAGCTTGGATCTAGCGGGAGGTAATGAGCAGTTCTTC,CASSLDLAGGNEQFF
TRBJ1-6,TRBV12-3/TRBV12-4,.,.,TGTGCCAGCACCCGGGATAATTCACCCCTCCACTTT,CASTRDNSPLHF
TRBJ1-2,TRBV6-4,.,.,TGTGCCAGCAGTGTTCAAAAACAGCCAGCCAGGAACTATGGCTACACCTTC,CASSVQKQPARNYGYTF
TRBJ1-1,TRBV5-6,.,.,TGTGCCAGCAGCTTGGCGGGGGGTATGAACACTGAAGCTTTCTTT,CASSLAGGMNTEAFF
TRBJ2-1,TRBV5-1,few,TRBD1,TGCGCCAGCGGCGAGAACAGGGGGCTAAGGGAGCAGTTCTTC,CASGENRGLREQFF
TRBJ2-3,TRBV9,.,.,TGTGCGGGAGCGGCGGGGTTTGCAGATACGCAGTATTTT,CAGAAGFADTQYF
TRBJ1-5,TRBV5-6,few,.,TGTGCCAGCAGCAACTTCGGTCAGCCCCAGCATTTT,CASSNFGQPQHF
TRBJ1-1,TRBV7-9,.,.,TGTGCCAGCAGCAGCCCCTACAGGGTCGGGGACACTGAAGCTTTCTTT,CASSSPYRVGDTEAFF
TRBJ2-2,TRBV4-3,.,TRBD2,TGCGCCAGCAGCCAAGATGTCCTAGCGGGAGGGAACACCGGTGAGGAGCTGTTTTTT,CASSQDVLAGGNTGEELFF
TRBJ1-3,TRBV10-1,.,.,TGCGCCAGCAGTGAGTCTGCGAGACACGACATCTCTGGAAACACCATATATTTT,CASSESARHDISGNTIYF
TRBJ1-5,TRBV12-2,.,.,TGTGCAAGTCGGCCGACTCGGGCAGGGTTATGTCATCAGCCCCAGCATTTT,CASRPTRAGLCHQPQHF